The 7 T cell receptor beta chains listed next were all sequenced from one sample in a study of STAT3 mutations in large granular lymphocyte leukemia. Findings and caveats of the study: At least one immunodominant TCR beta clonotype appeared in every T-cell large granular lymphocyte leukemia patient.

Their cognate antigens are unknown. The repertoire was sequenced with immunoSEQ multiplex PCR; TCRdb's copy has only in-frame clones and lacks some. The sample lists 30,000 to 40,000 clones, approximately 84% seen once, with roughly 12% in the top ten. Specimen: peripheral blood mononuclear cells. These receptors originate from a man between 60 and 70 years old with T-cell large granular lymphocyte leukemia. Some clones in this sample may be carry-over from other donors' samples.

The rearrangement uses TRBV5-1 and TRBJ1-2; D is undetermined. CDR1 is SGHRS, CDR2 YFSETQ, per germline. The CDR3 sequence is 15 residues long. Deletions cut 0 bases from V and 3 bases from J, with 12 bases between. The CDR3 sequence is CASSLAPGFDYGYTF. The CDR3 coding sequence is TGCGCCAGCAGCTTGGCCCCGGGGTTTGACTATGGCTACACCTTC. Filled out from reference TRBV5-1 and TRBJ1-2, the complete variable domain reads KAGVTQTPRYLIKTRGQQVTLSCSPISGHRSVSWYQQTPGQGLQFLFEYFSETQRNKGNFPGRFSGRQFSNSRSEMNVSTLELGDSALYLCASSLAPGFDYGYTFGSGTRLTVV.

The rearrangement uses TRBV29-1 and TRBJ2-1; TRBD2 matches at 9 bases. V lost 4 bases to trimming and J lost 7 bases; unmatched junction nucleotides: 20. Germline CDR1 and CDR2: SQVTM and ANQGSEA. The CDR3 is made up of 18 amino acids. CDR3 DNA sequence: TGCAGCGTTGGAGGATCCCGGTGGGGGGAGCTAGCGGGAAATGAGCAGTTCTTC. Amino acid sequence: CSVGGSRWGELAGNEQFF.

This chain uses TRBV9 with TRBJ2-3; 8 bases are a match to TRBD1. This CDR3 has 14 residues. V lost 3 bases to trimming and J lost 4 bases; unmatched junction nucleotides: 4. Looked up from germline, CDR1 is SGDLS and CDR2 is YYNGEE. The CDR3 loop is CASSGTGSADTQYF. CDR3 in DNA: TGTGCCAGCAGCGGGACAGGGTCGGCAGATACGCAGTATTTT.

This clone was detected once. This chain joins TRBV9 and TRBJ2-3; D is unclear. Germline CDR1 is SGDLS and CDR2 is YYNGEE. The CDR3 length is 12 residues. With 2 bases removed from V and 2 bases from J, the gap between germline ends came to 3 bases. The CDR3 coding sequence is TGTGCCAGCAGCGTTAACACAGATACGCAGTATTTT. It yields the protein CASSVNTDTQYF.

The rearrangement links TRBV5-6 to TRBJ1-5, with 11 bases matching TRBD1. The germline gives CDR1 SGHDT, CDR2 YYEEEE. The CDR3 has 15 residues. With V trimmed by 4 bases and J by 7 bases, 7 bases remained unmatched. This chain's CDR3 is CASSGTGGTGQPQHF. The CDR3 DNA follows: TGTGCCAGCAGCGGGACAGGGGGTACGGGGCAGCCCCAGCATTTT.

The chain carries TRBV7-2 and TRBJ2-7; 9 bases map to TRBD1. This CDR3 spans 16 amino acids. In germline, CDR1 is SGHTA, CDR2 FQGNSA. V gave up 5 bases and J gave up 9 bases; unmatched junction bases: 17. The CDR3 is CASSPRGWDRVQGQYF. CDR3 bases: TGTGCCAGCAGCCCTAGAGGGTGGGACAGGGTGCAGGGGCAGTACTTC.

This clone was detected only a few times. The V call is TRBV5-1, the J call TRBJ2-7; 8 positions match TRBD1. This CDR3 spans 15 amino acids. Trimming at V came to 0 bases and at J to 0 bases, leaving 2 bases not matched to a gene. From germline, CDR1 is SGHRS and CDR2 YFSETQ. The CDR3 region is CASSLGQGSSYEQYF. The CDR3 DNA reads as TGCGCCAGCAGCTTGGGACAGGGGAGCTCCTACGAGCAGTACTTC.